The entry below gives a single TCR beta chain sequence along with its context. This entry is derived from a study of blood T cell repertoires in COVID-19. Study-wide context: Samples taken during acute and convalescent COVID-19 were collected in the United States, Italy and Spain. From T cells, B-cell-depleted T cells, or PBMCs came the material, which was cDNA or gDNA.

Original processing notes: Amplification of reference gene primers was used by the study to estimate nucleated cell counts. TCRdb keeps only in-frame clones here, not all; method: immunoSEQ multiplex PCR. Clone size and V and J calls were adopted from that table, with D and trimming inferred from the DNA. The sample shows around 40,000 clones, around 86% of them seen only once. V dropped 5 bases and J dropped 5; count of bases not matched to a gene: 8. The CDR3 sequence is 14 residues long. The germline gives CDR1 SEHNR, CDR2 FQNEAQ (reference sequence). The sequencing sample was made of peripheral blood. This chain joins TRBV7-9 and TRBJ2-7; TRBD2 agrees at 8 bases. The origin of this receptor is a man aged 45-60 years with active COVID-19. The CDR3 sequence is CASSIKGLVNEQYF. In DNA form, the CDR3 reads TGTGCCAGCAGCATAAAGGGACTAGTGAACGAGCAGTACTTC.